The 24 T cell receptor beta chains listed next were all sequenced from one sample in a study of CD4 T cells in relation to SARS-CoV-2 and coronaviruses. The unexposed donors gave CD4+ T cells in 2011-2018, prior to COVID-19. The cells were cultured for about ten days before CD4+ T cells were isolated. No antigens are known for them. Sequencing was performed with immunoSEQ multiplex PCR; in TCRdb, only in-frame clones are kept and a portion is missing. The sample has around 32,000 clones; more than 75% are singletons. Sequencing input: CD4+ T cells from PBMCs, cultured in vitro. The receptors were sampled from a human donor in good health.

V gene TRBV7-2 combines with J gene TRBJ1-1; D ambiguous. This CDR3 is built from 13 residues. Trimming removed 5 bases from V and 6 bases from J, with 13 bases in between. Germline V lookup: CDR1 SGHTA, CDR2 FQGNSA. The CDR3 sequence is CASSPTLRAEAFF. In DNA form, the CDR3 reads TGTGCCAGCAGCCCAACACTAAGGGCTGAAGCTTTCTTT. Together with reference TRBV7-2 and TRBJ1-1, the CDR3 gives the full variable domain: GAGVSQSPSNKVTEKGKDVELRCDPISGHTALYWYRQSLGQGLEFLIYFQGNSAPDKSGLPSDRFSAERTGGSVSTLTIQRTQQEDSAVYLCASSPTLRAEAFFGQGTRLTVV.

The rearrangement uses TRBV27 and TRBJ2-7; D may be TRBD1 (6 bases). The CDR3 is 16 amino acids. Looked up from germline, CDR1 is MNHEY and CDR2 is SMNVEV (reference sequence). Deletions cut 5 bases from V and 4 bases from J, with 21 bases between. For the CDR3, the DNA is TGTGCCAGCAGTCCCCAGGGTGGGGTCAGGGGTTACGAGCAGTACTTC. This codes for CASSPQGGVRGYEQYF.

This clone was observed a single time. The chain has TRBV7-6 and TRBJ2-1, with TRBD1 matching 7 bases. The J segment lost 0 bases and the V segment lost 3 bases, leaving 8 bases of the junction unmatched. Germline CDR1 and CDR2: SGHVS and FNYEAQ. This CDR3 is 17 amino acids long. The CDR3 DNA is TGTGCCAGCAGCTTTCGGGACAGATCGTTCTCCTACAATGAGCAGTTCTTC. It specifies CASSFRDRSFSYNEQFF.

In the case of this clone: The junction does not match germline at one end; this may be a read error. The J gene is TRBJ2-7, the V gene TRBV7-3; 8 positions match TRBD2. CDR1 is SGHTA and CDR2 is FQGTGA in the germline V gene. This CDR3 is 14 amino acids long. The CDR3 coding sequence is TGTGCCAGCAGCCCGGGAGGGGCTCCCGGACTACCCCAGTTC. Its protein is CASSPGGAPGLPQF.

This clone has more than one count but fewer than ten. J is TRBJ2-2 and V is TRBV11-1; 7 positions match TRBD1. CDR3 size: 15 residues. The V gene's germline CDR1 is SGHAT and CDR2 FQDESV (reference sequence). The V and J ends lost 5 bases and 3 bases, in that order; junction bases with no gene match: 6. The CDR3 nucleotides read TGTGCCAGCAGCATGACAGGGTGGGACACCGGGGAGCTGTTTTTT. The encoded protein is CASSMTGWDTGELFF.

The chain links TRBV7-2 to TRBJ2-7; TRBD2 is a possible D gene (7 bases). The CDR3 is 14 amino acids. Trimming took 2 bases from V and 6 from J, leaving 14 bases between them. Germline V gene lookup returns CDR1 SGHTA and CDR2 FQGNSA. Written as DNA, the CDR3 is TGTGCCAGCAGCTTACCGGGGGGCCGGGGCGAGCAGTACTTC. Translated, it gives CASSLPGGRGEQYF.

J is TRBJ2-3 and V is TRBV29-1, with D hard to call. The length of the CDR3 is 12 residues. Germline lookup yields CDR1 SQVTM and CDR2 ANQGSEA. With 3 bases removed from V and 2 bases from J, the gap between germline ends came to 6 bases. CDR3 protein: CSVDPDTDTQYF. DNA for the CDR3: TGCAGCGTTGATCCGGACACAGATACGCAGTATTTT.

The chain employs TRBV10-3 and TRBJ2-3, with 10 bases matching TRBD2. Trimming cost V 6 bases and J 0 bases; bases outside gene matches: 6. The CDR3 covers 16 residues. Germline V CDR1 and CDR2: ENHRY, SYGVKD. In nucleotides, the CDR3 is TGTGCCATCAGACGAGGACTAGCGGAGAGCACAGATACGCAGTATTTT. This sequence encodes CAIRRGLAESTDTQYF.

The chain has TRBV7-7 and TRBJ2-1, with 10 bases matching TRBD2. V was clipped by 2 bases and J by 11 bases; unmatched bases: 3. CDR3 length: 13 residues. The germline V gene encodes CDR1 SSHAT and CDR2 FNYEAQ (reference sequence). The CDR3 is CASSLTSGEKQFF. For the CDR3, the DNA is TGTGCCAGCAGCTTAACTAGCGGGGAAAAGCAGTTCTTC.

The chain is built from TRBV21-1 and TRBJ2-7; TRBD1 is the table's D call and was not checked against the DNA. TRBV21-1 counts as a pseudogene. This CDR3 has 17 amino acids. This CDR3 is CASSAPNPRDNPYEQYF. The CDR3 nucleotides are TGTGCCAGCAGCGCCCCAAACCCCCGGGACAACCCCTACGAGCAGTACTTC.

This chain connects TRBV13 to TRBJ2-3, with a tentative D call TRBD1 (5 bases). Germline CDR1 is PRHDT and CDR2 is FYEKMQ (reference sequence). Trimming stripped 3 bases from V and 4 bases from J, with 8 bases between. The CDR3 loop spans 13 amino acids. The CDR3 protein is CASSFLGADTQYF. The CDR3 DNA reads TGTGCCAGCAGCTTCCTAGGGGCAGATACGCAGTATTTT.

The V and J genes are TRBV18 and TRBJ2-7; 9 nucleotides agree with TRBD1. The V gene's germline CDR1 is KGHSH and CDR2 LQKENI. Unmatched junction bases numbered 9, after V lost 6 bases and J lost 3 bases. CDR3 length: 15 residues. CDR3 sequence (DNA): TGTGCCAGCTCCCTGGGACAGGGCCTGATCTACGAGCAGTACTTC. Encoded protein: CASSLGQGLIYEQYF.

The V gene is TRBV6-2 or TRBV6-3, the J gene TRBJ2-5, with D unresolved. This CDR3 contains 14 residues. Germline V CDR1 and CDR2: MNHEY, SVGEGT. Trimming left V 0 bases short and J 0 bases short, with 5 bases between. CDR3 loop: CASSYSADQETQYF. Written as DNA, the CDR3 is TGTGCCAGCAGTTACTCCGCGGACCAAGAGACCCAGTACTTC.

This sequence joins TRBV4-1 and TRBJ1-4; the match to TRBD1 covers 9 bases. Germline-derived CDR1 and CDR2 are MGHRA and YSYEKL. The trim removed 4 bases at V and 4 bases at J, leaving 4 bases unmatched. The CDR3 length is 15 residues. The DNA for the CDR3 is TGCGCCAGCAGCCTGCCGGGACAGGGTAATGAAAAACTGTTTTTT. Its translation: CASSLPGQGNEKLFF.

The chain is built from TRBV24-1 and TRBJ2-3, with 7 bases matching TRBD1. CDR3 length equals 13 residues. Germline V lookup: CDR1 KGHDR, CDR2 SFDVKD. Germline trimming cut 10 bases from V and 1 base from J; bases unmatched to any gene: 4. In DNA, the CDR3 is TGTGCCACAAGACAGGGCGGCACAGATACGCAGTATTTT. Translated: CATRQGGTDTQYF.

The chain is built from TRBV7-9 and TRBJ1-1; D is undetermined. V lost 3 bases, J lost 5 bases, and 16 bases lay in between. CDR3 length equals 15 residues. CDR1 is SEHNR, CDR2 FQNEAQ, per germline (reference sequence). CDR3 region: CASSFPGGWDTEAFF. The DNA for the CDR3 is TGTGCCAGCAGCTTCCCGGGAGGGTGGGATACTGAAGCTTTCTTT. The complete variable domain, with remaining parts taken from reference TRBV7-9 and TRBJ1-1, reads DTGVSQNPRHKITKRGQNVTFRCDPISEHNRLYWYRQTLGQGPEFLTYFQNEAQLEKSRLLSDRFSAERPKGSFSTLEIQRTEQGDSAMYLCASSFPGGWDTEAFFGQGTRLTVV.

The chain combines TRBV4-1 with TRBJ1-1; no reliable D call. CDR3 size: 17 residues. Deletions cut 1 base from V and 2 bases from J, with 17 bases between. Per germline, CDR1 MGHRA and CDR2 YSYEKL. CDR3 protein: CASSQVGRSAGNTEAFF. CDR3 nucleotide sequence: TGCGCCAGCAGCCAAGTGGGGAGGTCGGCGGGTAACACTGAAGCTTTCTTT.

The V gene is TRBV4-1, the J gene TRBJ2-7; 7 positions agree with TRBD1. This CDR3 is built from 15 residues. V gave up 1 base and J gave up 3 bases; unmatched junction bases: 6. Germline lookup yields CDR1 MGHRA and CDR2 YSYEKL. The CDR3 nucleotides are TGCGCCAGCAGCCAAGGGGACAGAATAGGCTACGAGCAGTACTTC. Amino acids: CASSQGDRIGYEQYF.

This chain joins TRBV5-1 and TRBJ2-5, with 8 bases identical to TRBD2. V lost 1 base to trimming and J lost 1 base; unmatched junction nucleotides: 3. The CDR3 length is 15 residues. The germline gives CDR1 SGHRS, CDR2 YFSETQ. Here the CDR3 DNA reads TGCGCCAGCAGCTTGCGGGGGGGGTTCCAAGAGACCCAGTACTTC. Its protein is CASSLRGGFQETQYF. The whole variable domain, remainder taken from reference TRBV5-1 and TRBJ2-5, is KAGVTQTPRYLIKTRGQQVTLSCSPISGHRSVSWYQQTPGQGLQFLFEYFSETQRNKGNFPGRFSGRQFSNSRSEMNVSTLELGDSALYLCASSLRGGFQETQYFGPGTRLLVL.

The rearrangement links TRBV6-1 to TRBJ2-3; D possibly matches TRBD1 or TRBD2 (5 bases each). Trimming took 0 bases from V and 4 from J, leaving 11 bases between them. CDR3 length: 15 amino acids. CDR1 and CDR2 (germline): MNHNS, SASEGT. The CDR3 sequence: CASSEAGTVADTQYF. CDR3 sequence (DNA): TGTGCCAGCAGTGAAGCAGGGACGGTAGCAGATACGCAGTATTTT.

The chain uses TRBV3-1 (or the pseudogene TRBV3-2) and TRBJ2-2, with D maybe TRBD2 (6 bases). The CDR3 loop spans 17 amino acids. The V end was cut by 2 bases, the J end by 0 bases, with 13 bases between. Germline CDR1 is LGHDT and CDR2 is YNNKEL (reference sequence). The CDR3 is CASSQMVAGPNTGELFF. CDR3 bases: TGTGCCAGCAGCCAAATGGTTGCGGGGCCGAACACCGGGGAGCTGTTTTTT.

The chain recombines TRBV7-2 with TRBJ2-5, with TRBD2 matching over 9 bases. The CDR3 contains 15 residues. Trimming took 4 bases from V and 6 from J; bases not matched to a gene: 9. Per the germline V gene, CDR1 is SGHTA and CDR2 is FQGNSA. The CDR3 loop reads CASSSLAGVVKTQYF. CDR3 nucleotides: TGTGCCAGCAGCTCCTTAGCGGGAGTCGTAAAGACCCAGTACTTC.

The chain links TRBV7-2 to TRBJ2-3; TRBD1 agrees at 9 bases. The trim removed 5 bases at V and 4 bases at J, leaving 1 base unmatched. The CDR3 sequence is 13 residues long. Germline V gives CDR1 SGHTA, CDR2 FQGNSA. The CDR3, as DNA: TGTGCCAGCAGCAGACAGGGGGCAGATACGCAGTATTTT. This sequence encodes CASSRQGADTQYF.

V gene TRBV9 combines with J gene TRBJ1-6, with 8 bases aligning to TRBD1. This CDR3 is 14 amino acids long. Germline lookup yields CDR1 SGDLS and CDR2 YYNGEE. The junction had 3 bases not matched to a gene; V was cut back by 3 bases and J by 7 bases. CDR3 amino acids: CASSADRANSPLHF. Written as DNA, the CDR3 is TGTGCCAGCAGCGCGGACAGGGCCAATTCACCCCTCCACTTT. Variable domain in full (rest from reference TRBV9 and TRBJ1-6): DSGVTQTPKHLITATGQRVTLRCSPRSGDLSVYWYQQSLDQGLQFLIQYYNGEERAKGNILERFSAQQFPDLHSELNLSSLELGDSALYFCASSADRANSPLHFGNGTRLTVT.